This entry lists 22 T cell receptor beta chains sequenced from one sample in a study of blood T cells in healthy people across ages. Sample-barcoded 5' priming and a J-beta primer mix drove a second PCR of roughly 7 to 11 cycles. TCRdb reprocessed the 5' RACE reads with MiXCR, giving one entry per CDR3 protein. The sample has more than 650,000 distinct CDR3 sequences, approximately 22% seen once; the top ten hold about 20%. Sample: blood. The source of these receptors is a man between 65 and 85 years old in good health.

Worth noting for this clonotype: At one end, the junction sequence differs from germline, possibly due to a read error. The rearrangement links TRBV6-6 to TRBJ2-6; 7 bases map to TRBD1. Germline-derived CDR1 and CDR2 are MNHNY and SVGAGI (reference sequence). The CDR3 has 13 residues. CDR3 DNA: TGTGCCAGCGACAGGGATGGGGCCAACGCCCTGACTTTC. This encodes CASDRDGANALTF.

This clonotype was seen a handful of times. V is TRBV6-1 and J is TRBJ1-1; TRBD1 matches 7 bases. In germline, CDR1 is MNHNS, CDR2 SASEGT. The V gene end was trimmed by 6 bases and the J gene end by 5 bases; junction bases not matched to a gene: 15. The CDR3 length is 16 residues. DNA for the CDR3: TGTGCCAGCAGATCCCCGGGACAGCCTTCGGGAACTGAAGCTTTCTTT. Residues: CASRSPGQPSGTEAFF.

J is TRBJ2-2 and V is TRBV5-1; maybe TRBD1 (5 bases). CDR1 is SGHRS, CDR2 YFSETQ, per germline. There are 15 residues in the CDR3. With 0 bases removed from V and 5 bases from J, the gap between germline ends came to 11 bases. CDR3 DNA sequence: TGCGCCAGCAGCTTGGGTCCTAGGGGAACCGGGGAGCTGTTTTTT. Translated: CASSLGPRGTGELFF.

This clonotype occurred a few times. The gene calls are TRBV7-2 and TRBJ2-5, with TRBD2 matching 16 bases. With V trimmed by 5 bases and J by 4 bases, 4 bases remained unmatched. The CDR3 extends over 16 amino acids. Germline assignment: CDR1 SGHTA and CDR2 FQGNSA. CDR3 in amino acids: CASSPGTSGGVETQYF. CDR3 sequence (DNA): TGTGCCAGCAGCCCAGGGACTAGCGGGGGGGTAGAGACCCAGTACTTC.

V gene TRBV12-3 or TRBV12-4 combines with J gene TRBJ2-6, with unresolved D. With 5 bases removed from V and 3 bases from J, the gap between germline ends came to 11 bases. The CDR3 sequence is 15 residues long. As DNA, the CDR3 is TGTGCCAGCAGTCCGACGGTTGTTGGGGCCAACGTCCTGACTTTC. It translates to CASSPTVVGANVLTF.

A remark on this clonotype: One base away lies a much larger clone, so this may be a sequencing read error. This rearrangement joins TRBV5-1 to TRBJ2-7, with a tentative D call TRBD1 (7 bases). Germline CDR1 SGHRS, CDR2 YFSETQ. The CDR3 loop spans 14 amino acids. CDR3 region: CAGSFRGTLDEQYF. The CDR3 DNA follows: TGCGCCGGCAGCTTCAGGGGGACTCTCGACGAGCAGTACTTC. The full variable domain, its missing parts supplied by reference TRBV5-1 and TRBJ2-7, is KAGVTQTPRYLIKTRGQQVTLSCSPISGHRSVSWYQQTPGQGLQFLFEYFSETQRNKGNFPGRFSGRQFSNSRSEMNVSTLELGDSALYLCAGSFRGTLDEQYFGPGTRLTVT.

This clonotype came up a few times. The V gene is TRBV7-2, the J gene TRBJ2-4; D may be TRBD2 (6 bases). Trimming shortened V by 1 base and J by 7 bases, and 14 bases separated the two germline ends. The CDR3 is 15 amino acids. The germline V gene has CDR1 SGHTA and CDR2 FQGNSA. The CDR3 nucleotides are TGTGCCAGCAGCTTAGGTGGAGGCGGGAAGAACATTCAGTACTTC. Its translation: CASSLGGGGKNIQYF.

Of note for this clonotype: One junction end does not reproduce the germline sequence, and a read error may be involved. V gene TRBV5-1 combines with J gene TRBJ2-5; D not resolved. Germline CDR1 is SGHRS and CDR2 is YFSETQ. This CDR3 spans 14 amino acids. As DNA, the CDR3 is TGCGCCAGCAGTACAGTCGCAGGAGAAGAGGCCCAGTACTTC. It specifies CASSTVAGEEAQYF. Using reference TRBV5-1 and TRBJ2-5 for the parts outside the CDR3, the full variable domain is KAGVTQTPRYLIKTRGQQVTLSCSPISGHRSVSWYQQTPGQGLQFLFEYFSETQRNKGNFPGRFSGRQFSNSRSEMNVSTLELGDSALYLCASSTVAGEEAQYFGPGTRLLVL.

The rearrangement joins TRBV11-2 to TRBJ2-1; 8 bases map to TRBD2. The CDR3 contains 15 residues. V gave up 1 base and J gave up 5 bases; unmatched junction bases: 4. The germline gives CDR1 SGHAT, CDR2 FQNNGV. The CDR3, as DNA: TGTGCCAGCAGCTTAGTAGCGGGAAGGGACAATGAGCAGTTCTTC. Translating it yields CASSLVAGRDNEQFF.

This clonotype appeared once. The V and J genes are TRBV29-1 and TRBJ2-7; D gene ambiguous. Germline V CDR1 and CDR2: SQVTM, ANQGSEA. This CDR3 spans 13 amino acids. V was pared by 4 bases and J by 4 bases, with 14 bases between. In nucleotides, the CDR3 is TGCAGCGTTGTCGGAGTAGGAGTATACGAGCAGTACTTC. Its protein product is CSVVGVGVYEQYF.

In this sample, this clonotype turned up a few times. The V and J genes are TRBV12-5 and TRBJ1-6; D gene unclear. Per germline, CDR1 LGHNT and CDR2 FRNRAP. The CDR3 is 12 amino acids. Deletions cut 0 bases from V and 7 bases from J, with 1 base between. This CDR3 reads CASGLVNSPLHF. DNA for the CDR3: TGTGCTAGTGGTTTGGTGAATTCACCCCTCCACTTT.

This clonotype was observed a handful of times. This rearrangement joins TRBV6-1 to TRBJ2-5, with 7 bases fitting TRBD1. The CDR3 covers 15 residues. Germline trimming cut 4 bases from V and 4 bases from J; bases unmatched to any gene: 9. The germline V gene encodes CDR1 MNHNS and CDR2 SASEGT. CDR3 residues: CASSGNRGFPETQYF. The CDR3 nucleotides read TGTGCCAGCAGTGGCAACAGGGGTTTTCCAGAGACCCAGTACTTC.

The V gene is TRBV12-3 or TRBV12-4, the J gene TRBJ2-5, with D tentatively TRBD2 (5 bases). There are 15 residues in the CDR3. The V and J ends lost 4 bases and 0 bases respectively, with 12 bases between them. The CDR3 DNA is TGTGCCAGCAGTTCGCAGCGGACGTACCAAGAGACCCAGTACTTC. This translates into CASSSQRTYQETQYF.

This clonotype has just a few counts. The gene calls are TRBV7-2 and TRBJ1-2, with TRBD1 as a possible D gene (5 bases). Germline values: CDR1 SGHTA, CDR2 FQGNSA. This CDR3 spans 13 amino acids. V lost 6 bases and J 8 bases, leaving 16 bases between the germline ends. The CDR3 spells CASRRDSSRGYTF. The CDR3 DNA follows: TGTGCCAGCAGAAGGGACTCCTCTAGGGGCTACACCTTC.

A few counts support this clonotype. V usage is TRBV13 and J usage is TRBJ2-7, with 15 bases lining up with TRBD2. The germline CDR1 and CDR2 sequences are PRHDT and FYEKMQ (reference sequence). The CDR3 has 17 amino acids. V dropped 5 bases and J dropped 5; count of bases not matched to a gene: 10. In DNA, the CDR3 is TGTGCCAGCAGCCTGGGACTAGCGGGAGGATTCCTAAACGAGCAGTACGTC. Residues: CASSLGLAGGFLNEQYV.

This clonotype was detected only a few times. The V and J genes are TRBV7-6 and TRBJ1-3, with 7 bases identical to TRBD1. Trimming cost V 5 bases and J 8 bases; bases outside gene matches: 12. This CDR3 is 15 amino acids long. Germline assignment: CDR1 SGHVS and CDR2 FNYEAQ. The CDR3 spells CASSDTPDRVDTIYF. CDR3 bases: TGTGCCAGCAGCGATACCCCTGACAGGGTCGACACCATATATTTT.

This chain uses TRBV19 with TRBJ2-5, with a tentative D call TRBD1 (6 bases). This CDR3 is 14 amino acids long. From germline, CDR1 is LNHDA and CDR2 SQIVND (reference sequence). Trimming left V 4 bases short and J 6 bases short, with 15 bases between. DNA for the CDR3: TGTGCCAGTAGTACCCAAGGGGGTGGGAAGACCCAGTACTTC. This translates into CASSTQGGGKTQYF.

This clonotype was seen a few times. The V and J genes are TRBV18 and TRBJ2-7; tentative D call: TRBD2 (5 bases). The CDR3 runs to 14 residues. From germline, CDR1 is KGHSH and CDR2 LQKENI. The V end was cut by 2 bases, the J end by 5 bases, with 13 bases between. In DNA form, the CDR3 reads TGTGCCAGCTCACCATCCGGGGTCCATGACGAGCAGTACGTC. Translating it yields CASSPSGVHDEQYV.

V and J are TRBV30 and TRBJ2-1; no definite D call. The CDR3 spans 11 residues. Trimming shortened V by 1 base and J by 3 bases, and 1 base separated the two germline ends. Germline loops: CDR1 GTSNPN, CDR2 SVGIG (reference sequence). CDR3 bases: TGTGCCTGGAGTGACTACAATGAGCAGTTCTTC. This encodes CAWSDYNEQFF.

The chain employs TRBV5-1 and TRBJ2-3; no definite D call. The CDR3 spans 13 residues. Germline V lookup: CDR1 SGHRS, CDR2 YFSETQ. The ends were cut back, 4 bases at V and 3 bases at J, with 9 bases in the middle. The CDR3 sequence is CASSVDETDTQYF. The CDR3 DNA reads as TGCGCCAGCAGCGTTGACGAGACAGATACGCAGTATTTT.

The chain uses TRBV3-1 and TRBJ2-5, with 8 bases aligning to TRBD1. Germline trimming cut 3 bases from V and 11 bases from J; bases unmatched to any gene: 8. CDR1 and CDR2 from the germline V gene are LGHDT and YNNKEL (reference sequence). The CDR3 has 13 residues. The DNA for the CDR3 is TGTGCCAGCAGCCATGGACAGGGAAGAGAGCAGTACTTC. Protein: CASSHGQGREQYF.

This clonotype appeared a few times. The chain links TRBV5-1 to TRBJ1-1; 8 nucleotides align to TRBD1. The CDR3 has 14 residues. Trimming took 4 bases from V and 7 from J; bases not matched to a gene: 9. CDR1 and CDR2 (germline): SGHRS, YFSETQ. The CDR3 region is CASSRSAQGDEAFF. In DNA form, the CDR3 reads TGCGCCAGCAGCCGATCCGCACAGGGGGATGAAGCTTTCTTT.